These 9 T cell receptor beta chains share one sample of origin, sequenced in a study of T-cell memory formation after mild COVID-19. TCRdb re-derived calls from the 5' RACE reads in MiXCR, one entry per CDR3 protein. The profile shows about 430,000 distinct CDR3 sequences, roughly 18% of them singletons. The specimen was PBMCs or a T cell subset sorted from them (not recorded which). The receptors originated from a man younger than 35 who had mild COVID-19 (a few samples of this study predate the infection). Cell type and time point are not known.

This clonotype was observed a few times. V usage is TRBV6-5 and J usage is TRBJ1-1; maybe TRBD1 (6 bases). Trimming took 5 bases from V and 5 from J, leaving 12 bases between them. The CDR3 totals 13 residues. The germline gives CDR1 MNHEY, CDR2 SVGAGI. The CDR3 coding sequence is TGTGCCAGCAGTACAGGGTTCAGGACTGAAGCTTTCTTT. It encodes CASSTGFRTEAFF.

A few counts support this clonotype. This chain uses TRBV4-3 with TRBJ1-1; no definite D call. CDR1 LGHNA and CDR2 YSLEER come from the germline V gene. The CDR3 runs to 13 residues. Trimming removed 1 base from V and 4 bases from J, with 7 bases in between. This CDR3 is CASSQVRSTEAFF. In DNA form, the CDR3 reads TGCGCCAGCAGCCAAGTAAGGTCCACTGAAGCTTTCTTT.

This clonotype was recorded a few times. This chain uses TRBV12-3 or TRBV12-4 with TRBJ2-3, with TRBD2 matching 9 bases. This CDR3 is 16 amino acids long. V lost 5 bases, J lost 1 base, and 7 bases stayed unmatched. CDR3 sequence reads: CASSGLAGRGTDTQYF. Here the CDR3 DNA reads TGTGCCAGCAGTGGGCTAGCGGGGAGAGGCACAGATACGCAGTATTTT.

In its sample, this clonotype was seen a few times. The V and J genes are TRBV28 and TRBJ2-7; TRBD2 might be the D (7 bases). The CDR3 covers 14 residues. The germline gives CDR1 MDHEN, CDR2 SYDVKM. Trimming shortened V by 6 bases and J by 6 bases, and 18 bases separated the two germline ends. DNA for the CDR3: TGTGCCAGCAGCCCTCAAAGGGGGGGCGGCGAGCAGTACGTC. As protein: CASSPQRGGGEQYV.

This clonotype appeared many times. This chain joins TRBV6-5 and TRBJ1-6; TRBD1 aligns across 9 bases. The CDR3 runs to 17 residues. V trimming: 3 bases; J trimming: 9 bases; junction bases outside the gene matches: 12. Germline V gene lookup returns CDR1 MNHEY and CDR2 SVGAGI. The CDR3 loop reads CASSYWVPGQGGSPLHF. The CDR3 DNA follows: TGTGCCAGCAGTTATTGGGTCCCGGGACAGGGTGGTTCACCCCTCCACTTT.

CDR3 in amino acids: CASSFTDRAYEQYF. CDR3 nucleotides: TGTGCCAGCAGTTTCACGGACAGGGCCTACGAGCAGTACTTC. This chain uses TRBV28 with TRBJ2-7, with 8 bases that match TRBD1. The length of the CDR3 is 14 residues. V was clipped by 3 bases and J by 2 bases; unmatched bases: 3. CDR1 MDHEN and CDR2 SYDVKM come from the germline V gene.

The chain employs TRBV20-1 and TRBJ2-5; 7 bases align to TRBD1. Germline assignment: CDR1 DFQATT and CDR2 SNEGSKA (reference sequence). This CDR3 spans 11 amino acids. The V gene end was trimmed by 4 bases and the J gene end by 5 bases; junction bases not matched to a gene: 1. CDR3 protein: CSAKGAETQYF. Written as DNA, the CDR3 is TGCAGTGCTAAGGGGGCTGAGACCCAGTACTTC.

The J gene is TRBJ1-3, the V gene TRBV7-2, with D hard to call. The CDR3 runs 15 residues. Looked up from germline, CDR1 is SGHTA and CDR2 is FQGNSA. The V and J ends lost 5 bases and 0 bases respectively, with 11 bases between them. CDR3: CASSQLSVSGNTIYF. DNA for the CDR3: TGTGCCAGCAGCCAACTATCGGTCTCTGGAAACACCATATATTTT.

This clonotype was observed a few times. This chain joins TRBV29-1 and TRBJ2-1; 8 bases line up with TRBD1. Trimming took 4 bases from V and 8 from J; bases not matched to a gene: 4. The CDR3 sequence is 12 residues long. Germline V gives CDR1 SQVTM, CDR2 ANQGSEA. The CDR3 DNA reads TGCAGCGTTGTCCGGGACAGGTATGAGCAGTTCTTC. This codes for CSVVRDRYEQFF.